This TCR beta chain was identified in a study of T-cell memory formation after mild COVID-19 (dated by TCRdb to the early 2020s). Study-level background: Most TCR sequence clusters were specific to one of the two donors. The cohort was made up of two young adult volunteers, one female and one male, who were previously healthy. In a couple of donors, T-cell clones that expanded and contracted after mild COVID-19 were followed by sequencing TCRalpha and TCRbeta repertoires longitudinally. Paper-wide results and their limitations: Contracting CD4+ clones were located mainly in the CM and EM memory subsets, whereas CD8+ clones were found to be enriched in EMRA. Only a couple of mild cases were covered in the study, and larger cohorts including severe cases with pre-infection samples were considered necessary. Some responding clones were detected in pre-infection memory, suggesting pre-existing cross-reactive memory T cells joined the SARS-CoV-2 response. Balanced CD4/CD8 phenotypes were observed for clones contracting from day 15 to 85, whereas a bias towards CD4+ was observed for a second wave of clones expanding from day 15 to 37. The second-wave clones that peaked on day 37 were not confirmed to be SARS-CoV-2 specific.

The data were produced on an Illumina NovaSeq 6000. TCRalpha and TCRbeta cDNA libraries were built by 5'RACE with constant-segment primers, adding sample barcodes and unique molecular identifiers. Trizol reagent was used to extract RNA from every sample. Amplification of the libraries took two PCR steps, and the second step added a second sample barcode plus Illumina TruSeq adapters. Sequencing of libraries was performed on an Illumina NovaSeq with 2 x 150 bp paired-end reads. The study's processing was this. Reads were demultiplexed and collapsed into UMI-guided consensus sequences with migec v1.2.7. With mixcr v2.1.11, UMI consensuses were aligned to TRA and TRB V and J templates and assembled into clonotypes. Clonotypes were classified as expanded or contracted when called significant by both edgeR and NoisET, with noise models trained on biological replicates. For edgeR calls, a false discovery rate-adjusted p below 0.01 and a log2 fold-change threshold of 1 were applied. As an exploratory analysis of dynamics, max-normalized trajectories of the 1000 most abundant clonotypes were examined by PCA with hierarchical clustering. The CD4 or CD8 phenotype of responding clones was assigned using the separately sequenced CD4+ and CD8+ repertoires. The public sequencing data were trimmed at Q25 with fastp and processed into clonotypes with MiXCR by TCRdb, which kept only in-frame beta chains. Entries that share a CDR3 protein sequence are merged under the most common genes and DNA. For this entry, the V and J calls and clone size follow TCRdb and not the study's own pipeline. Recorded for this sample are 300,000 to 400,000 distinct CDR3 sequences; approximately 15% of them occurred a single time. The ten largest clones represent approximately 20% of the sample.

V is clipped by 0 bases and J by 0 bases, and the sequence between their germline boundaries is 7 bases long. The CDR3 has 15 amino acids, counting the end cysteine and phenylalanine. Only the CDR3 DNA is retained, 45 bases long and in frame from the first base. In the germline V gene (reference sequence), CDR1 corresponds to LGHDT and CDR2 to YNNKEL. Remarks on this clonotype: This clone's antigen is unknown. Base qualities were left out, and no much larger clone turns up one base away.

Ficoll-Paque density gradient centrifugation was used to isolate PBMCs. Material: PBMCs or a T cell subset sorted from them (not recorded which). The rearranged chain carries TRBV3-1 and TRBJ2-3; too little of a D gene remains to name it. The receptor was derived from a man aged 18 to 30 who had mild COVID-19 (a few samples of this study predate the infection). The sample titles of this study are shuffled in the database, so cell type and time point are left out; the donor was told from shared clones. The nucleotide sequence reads TGTGCCAGCAGCCAAGATCCCTTTAGCACAGATACGCAGTATTTT. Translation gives CASSQDPFSTDTQYF.